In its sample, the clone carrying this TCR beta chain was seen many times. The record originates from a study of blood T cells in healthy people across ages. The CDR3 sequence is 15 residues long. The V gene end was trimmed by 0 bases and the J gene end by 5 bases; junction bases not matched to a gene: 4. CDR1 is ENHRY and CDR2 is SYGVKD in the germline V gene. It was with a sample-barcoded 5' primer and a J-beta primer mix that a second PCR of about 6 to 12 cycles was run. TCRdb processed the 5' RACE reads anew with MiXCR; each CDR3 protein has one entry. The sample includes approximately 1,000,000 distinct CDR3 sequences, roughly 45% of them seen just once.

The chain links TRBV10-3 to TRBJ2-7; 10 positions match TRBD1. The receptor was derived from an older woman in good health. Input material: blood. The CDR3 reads CAISESTGGMNEQYF. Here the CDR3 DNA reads TGTGCCATCAGTGAGTCGACAGGGGGCATGAACGAGCAGTACTTC.